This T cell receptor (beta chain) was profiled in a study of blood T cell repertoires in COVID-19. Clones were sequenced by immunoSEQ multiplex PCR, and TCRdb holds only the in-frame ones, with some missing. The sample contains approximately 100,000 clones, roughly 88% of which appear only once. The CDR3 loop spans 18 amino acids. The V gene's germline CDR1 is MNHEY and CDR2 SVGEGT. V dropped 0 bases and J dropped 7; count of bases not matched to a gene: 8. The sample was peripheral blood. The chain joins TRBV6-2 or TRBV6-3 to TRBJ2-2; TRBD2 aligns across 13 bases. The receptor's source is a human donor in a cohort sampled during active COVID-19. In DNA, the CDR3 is TGTGCCAGCAGTTACTCGGGGACTAGCGGGACTAGAGGCGGGGAGCTGTTTTTT. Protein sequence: CASSYSGTSGTRGGELFF.